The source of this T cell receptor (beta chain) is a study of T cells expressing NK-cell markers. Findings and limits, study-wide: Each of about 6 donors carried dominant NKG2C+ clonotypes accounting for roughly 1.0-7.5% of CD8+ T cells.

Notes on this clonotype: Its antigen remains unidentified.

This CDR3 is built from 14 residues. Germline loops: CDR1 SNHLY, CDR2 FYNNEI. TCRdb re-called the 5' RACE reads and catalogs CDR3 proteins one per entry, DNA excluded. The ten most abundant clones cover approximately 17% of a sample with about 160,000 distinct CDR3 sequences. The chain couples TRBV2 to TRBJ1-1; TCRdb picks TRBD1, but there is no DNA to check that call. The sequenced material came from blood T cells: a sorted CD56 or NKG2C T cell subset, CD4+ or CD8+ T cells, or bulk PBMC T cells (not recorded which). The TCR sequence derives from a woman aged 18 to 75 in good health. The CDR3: CASSLQGGWTEAFF. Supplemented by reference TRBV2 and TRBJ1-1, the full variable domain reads EPEVTQTPSHQVTQMGQEVILRCVPISNHLYFYWYRQILGQKVEFLVSFYNNEISEKSEIFDDQFSVERPDGSNFTLKIRSTKLEDSAMYFCASSLQGGWTEAFFGQGTRLTVV.